This T cell receptor beta chain was observed in a study of T-cell memory formation after mild COVID-19. TCRdb passed the 5' RACE reads through MiXCR, listing each CDR3 protein once. The repertoire holds about 470,000 distinct CDR3 sequences, with around a quarter as singletons. V lost 6 bases, J lost 4 bases, and 19 bases lay in between. The CDR3 is 16 amino acids. Sequencing input: PBMCs or a T cell subset sorted from them (not recorded which). This TCR was sampled from an adult woman who had mild COVID-19 (a few samples of this study predate the infection). Cell type and time point are not known. The rearrangement links TRBV12-3 or TRBV12-4 to TRBJ2-1, with a weak D call TRBD2 (6 bases). The CDR3 reads CASSFGVTRAYNEQFF. CDR3 sequence (DNA): TGTGCCAGCAGCTTCGGTGTGACTAGGGCATACAATGAGCAGTTCTTC.